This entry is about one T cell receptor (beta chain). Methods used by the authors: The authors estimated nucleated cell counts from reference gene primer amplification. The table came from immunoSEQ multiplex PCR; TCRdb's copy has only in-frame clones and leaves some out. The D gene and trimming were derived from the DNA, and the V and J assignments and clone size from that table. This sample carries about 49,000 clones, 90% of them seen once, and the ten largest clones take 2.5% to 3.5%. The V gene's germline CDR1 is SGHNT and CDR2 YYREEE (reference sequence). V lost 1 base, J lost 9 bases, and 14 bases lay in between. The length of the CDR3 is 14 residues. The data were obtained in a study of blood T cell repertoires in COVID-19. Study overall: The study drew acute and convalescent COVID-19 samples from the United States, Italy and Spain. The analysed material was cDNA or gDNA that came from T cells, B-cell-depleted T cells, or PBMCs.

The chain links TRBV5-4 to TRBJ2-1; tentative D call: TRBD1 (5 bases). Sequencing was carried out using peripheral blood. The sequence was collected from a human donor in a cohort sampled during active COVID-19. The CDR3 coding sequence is TGTGCCAGCAGCTTGAATATAAGGGGCAGTGAGCAGTTCTTC. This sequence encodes CASSLNIRGSEQFF.